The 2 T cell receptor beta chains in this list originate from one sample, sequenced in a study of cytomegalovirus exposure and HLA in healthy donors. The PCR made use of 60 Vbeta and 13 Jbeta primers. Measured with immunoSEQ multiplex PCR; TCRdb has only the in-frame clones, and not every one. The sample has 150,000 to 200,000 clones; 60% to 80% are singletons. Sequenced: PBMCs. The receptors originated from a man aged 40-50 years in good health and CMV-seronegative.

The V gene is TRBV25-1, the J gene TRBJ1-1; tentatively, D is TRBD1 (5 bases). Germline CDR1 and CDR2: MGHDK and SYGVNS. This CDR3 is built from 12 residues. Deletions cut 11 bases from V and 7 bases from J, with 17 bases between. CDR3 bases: TGTGCCTACGGGGGAGTGGGTAGTGAAGCTTTCTTT. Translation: CAYGGVGSEAFF.

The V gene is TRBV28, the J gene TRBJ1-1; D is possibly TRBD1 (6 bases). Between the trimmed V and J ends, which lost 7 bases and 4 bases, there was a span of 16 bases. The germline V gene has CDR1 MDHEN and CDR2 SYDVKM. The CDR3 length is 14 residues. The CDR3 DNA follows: TGTGCCAGCACTTACAGGGAAGTGGGCACTGAAGCTTTCTTT. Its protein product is CASTYREVGTEAFF.